This T cell receptor beta chain originates from a study of CD8 T cells in ankylosing spondylitis. Germline V CDR1 and CDR2: DFQATT, SNEGSKA (reference sequence). This CDR3 spans 14 amino acids. Trimming shortened V by 5 bases and J by 3 bases, and 17 bases separated the two germline ends. This clonotype was seen many times. What it binds is not known. Molecular-barcoded quantitative 5'-RACE produced these TCR beta libraries. MiXCR was run by TCRdb on the 5' RACE reads, yielding one entry per CDR3 protein. This table holds under 250,000 distinct CDR3 sequences, over 7% found once. Study observations and caveats: Roughly eight highly homologous variants made up a TCR beta motif that seemed to typify ankylosing spondylitis blood.

The chain is built from TRBV20-1 and TRBJ2-7, with D tentatively TRBD2 (6 bases). The sample comprised blood, either unsorted or a sorted T cell fraction (not recorded which). The clonotype comes from a female donor with ankylosing spondylitis or in good health (not recorded which). CDR3 DNA sequence: TGCAGTGCTCCCTCGGGGGTGTCCCGCTACGAGCAGTACTTC. As protein: CSAPSGVSRYEQYF.